Listed below are T cell receptor beta chains from one sample, sequenced in a study of cytomegalovirus exposure and HLA in healthy donors. The assay was immunoSEQ multiplex PCR, and TCRdb's table has in-frame clones only and misses some. Among 95,000 to 150,000 clones, around 67% were seen once, and the ten largest hold around 4.5%. Sequenced material: PBMCs. The receptors here all came from a woman aged 35 to 49 in good health and CMV-seronegative. Each CDR3 is given with its conserved first and last residue. Each record gives: J gene, CDR3 length, V gene, clone size, D gene, CDR3 DNA, CDR3 protein. The D gene is left open where the match is weak. The size of a clone is reported for some rows only, either as once, few or many, or as a class for expanded clones.

TRBJ2-1 | 15 | TRBV25-1 | once | - | TGTGCCAGCAGTGAGGGGGCACTCTCCTACAATGAGCAGTTCTTC | CASSEGALSYNEQFF
TRBJ1-1 | 15 | TRBV18 | - | - | TGTGCCAGCTCCCACGGACAGCAATCCTCCACTGAAGCTTTCTTT | CASSHGQQSSTEAFF
TRBJ2-3 | 17 | TRBV9 | - | - | TGTGCCAGCAGCGTAGGTGGTGGCCTTAGCCACGGGGATACGCAGTATTTT | CASSVGGGLSHGDTQYF
TRBJ2-3 | 14 | TRBV25-1 | - | - | TGTGCCAGCAGTGGGGGACTCCACACAGATACGCAGTATTTT | CASSGGLHTDTQYF
TRBJ2-1 | 16 | TRBV7-6 | - | TRBD2 | TGTGCCAGCAGCTCCGTAGCGGGAGGGCCGGGTAATGAGCAGTTCTTC | CASSSVAGGPGNEQFF
TRBJ1-4 | 14 | TRBV6-5 | many | TRBD1 | TGTGCCAGCAGCTTTCAGGGGGAGTCTGAAAAACTGTTTTTT | CASSFQGESEKLFF
TRBJ1-5 | 15 | TRBV2 | few | - | TGTGCCAGCAGTGAAGAAGGGGCCGGGAGCCAGCCCCAGCATTTT | CASSEEGAGSQPQHF
TRBJ2-1 | 13 | TRBV9 | - | - | TGTGCCAGCAGCGTAGTACCGCAGGATGAGCAGTTCTTC | CASSVVPQDEQFF
TRBJ2-5 | 13 | TRBV6-1 | - | TRBD1 | TGTGCCAGCACCGGACAGGCTCAAGAGACCCAGTACTTC | CASTGQAQETQYF
TRBJ1-5 | 17 | TRBV10-3 | - | TRBD1 | TGTGCCATCAGTGAGCCTAGACAGGGTGGGGGCAATCAGCCCCAGCATTTT | CAISEPRQGGGNQPQHF
TRBJ1-1 | 13 | TRBV7-9 | - | - | TGTGCCAGCAGCAAACAGGGAAACACTGAAGCTTTCTTT | CASSKQGNTEAFF
TRBJ1-1 | 15 | TRBV7-9 | - | TRBD1 | TGTTCCAGCAGCTTAGACAGGGTGACCCACACTGAAGCTTTCTTT | CSSSLDRVTHTEAFF
TRBJ2-7 | 13 | TRBV27 | - | - | TGTGCCAGCAGAGGGTGGGGCAAATACGAGCAGTACTTC | CASRGWGKYEQYF
TRBJ2-3 | 16 | TRBV4-3 | - | - | TGCGCCAGCAGCGCCTACGGACTACAGAACACAGATACGCAGTATTTT | CASSAYGLQNTDTQYF
TRBJ2-3 | 15 | TRBV9 | - | - | TGTGCCAGCAGGTATGGTGCCGGAGAGGCAGATACGCAGTATTTT | CASRYGAGEADTQYF
TRBJ2-3 | 15 | TRBV5-4 | - | - | TGTGCCAGCAGCTTGGAAGGACTACCCACAGATACGCAGTATTTT | CASSLEGLPTDTQYF
TRBJ2-3 | 15 | TRBV5-6 | - | - | TGTGCCAGCAGCTTCGGCGGGGGCAGCACAGATACGCAGTATTTT | CASSFGGGSTDTQYF
TRBJ1-5 | 15 | TRBV19 | few | - | TGTGCCAGTAGTATAGGTCCTTATAGCAATCAGCCCCAGCATTTT | CASSIGPYSNQPQHF
TRBJ2-2 | 17 | TRBV11-3 | - | TRBD2 | TGTGCCAGCAGCCCCGGGACTAGCGGGGCGAACACCGGGGAGCTGTTTTTT | CASSPGTSGANTGELFF
TRBJ1-6 | 13 | TRBV29-1 | few | TRBD1 | TGCAGCGTTGGAGGGGGCCCTAATTCACCCCTCCACTTT | CSVGGGPNSPLHF
TRBJ2-7 | 13 | TRBV7-9 | - | - | TGTTCCAGCAGCTTGGCCGACAGCTACGAGCAGTACTTC | CSSSLADSYEQYF
TRBJ2-5 | 13 | TRBV6-6 | - | - | TGTGCCAGCAGACGCACGGGGGTAGAGACCCAGTACTTC | CASRRTGVETQYF
TRBJ2-1 | 15 | TRBV7-9 | - | - | TGTGCCAGCAGCTTACGGCAGGGTAATAGCAATGAGCAGTTCTTC | CASSLRQGNSNEQFF
TRBJ2-1 | 18 | TRBV28 | - | TRBD2 | TGTGCCAGCAGTTCCCTAGCGGGGAAACCCATTGGGAACAATGAGCAGTTCTTC | CASSSLAGKPIGNNEQFF
TRBJ2-2 | 15 | TRBV6-6 | - | - | TGTGCCAGCAGTTACAGGGGGAGAGCGGACGGGGAGCTGTTTTTT | CASSYRGRADGELFF
TRBJ2-5 | 13 | TRBV18 | - | TRBD1 | TGTGCCAGCTCACCAGACAGGGAAGAGACCCAGTACTTC | CASSPDREETQYF
TRBJ1-1 | 15 | TRBV19 | - | TRBD1 | TGTGCCAGTACTTCCCCAGGACAGGTCCACACTGAAGCTTTCTTT | CASTSPGQVHTEAFF
TRBJ2-5 | 12 | TRBV7-8 | - | TRBD1 | TGTGCCAGCAGCTTAGAGGGGGCGACCCAGTACTTC | CASSLEGATQYF
TRBJ2-5 | 11 | TRBV20-1 | - | - | TGCAGTGCTAGTAACCAAGAGACCCAGTACTTC | CSASNQETQYF
TRBJ1-6 | 13 | TRBV11-1 | - | TRBD1 | TGTGCCAGCAGCGCGGACAGGGATTCACCCCTCCACTTT | CASSADRDSPLHF
TRBJ2-7 | 12 | TRBV30 | - | TRBD1 | TGTGCCTGGATGTTTACAGGGGATGCGCAGTACTTC | CAWMFTGDAQYF
TRBJ1-5 | 15 | TRBV28 | - | TRBD1 | TGTGCCAGCAGTTTTTGGACAGGGGGCAATCAGCCCCAGCATTTT | CASSFWTGGNQPQHF
TRBJ1-5 | 13 | TRBV6-8 | - | - | TGTGCCAGCAGTGAAACAACCGGGGGGCCCCAGCATTTT | CASSETTGGPQHF
TRBJ2-1 | 18 | TRBV7-6 | - | TRBD2 | TGTGCCAGCAGCCCGATGGTTAGCTCCGGGAGGTCCTACAATGAGCAGTTCTTC | CASSPMVSSGRSYNEQFF
TRBJ2-7 | 15 | TRBV4-3 | - | TRBD2 | TGCGCCAGCAGCCAGGGAAGCGGGGGGCATTACGAGCAGTACTTC | CASSQGSGGHYEQYF
TRBJ2-2 | 15 | TRBV6-5 | - | TRBD2 | TGTGCCAGCAGTTACCGGAGCGGGGGCGGCGGGGAGCTGTTTTTT | CASSYRSGGGGELFF
TRBJ2-1 | 15 | TRBV7-2 | - | - | TGTGCCAGCAGCCCCGGGCGGGAAAGGTTCAATGAGCAGTTCTTC | CASSPGRERFNEQFF
TRBJ1-1 | 15 | TRBV19 | - | - | TGTGCCAGTAGTATAGCCCCCACAATGAACACTGAAGCTTTCTTT | CASSIAPTMNTEAFF
TRBJ2-7 | 13 | TRBV27 | - | - | TGTGCCAGCCGCGCCCCAGGGTACTACGAGCAGTACTTC | CASRAPGYYEQYF
TRBJ2-5 | 14 | TRBV5-6 | - | - | TGTGCCAGCAGCTTGGCCGGCGGGGCGGAGACCCAGTACTTC | CASSLAGGAETQYF
TRBJ2-3 | 20 | TRBV4-3 | - | TRBD2 | TGCGCCAGCAGCCAAGATCTGGGAACTAGCGGGAGGGCCTACGCAGATACGCAGTATTTT | CASSQDLGTSGRAYADTQYF
TRBJ2-3 | 14 | TRBV11-1 | - | - | TGTGCCAGCAGCTTAGATCGAGGGGGAGATACGCAGTATTTT | CASSLDRGGDTQYF
TRBJ2-1 | 13 | TRBV7-6 | - | - | TGTGCCAGCAGCTTGCTTTATCGGGATGAGCAGTTCTTC | CASSLLYRDEQFF
TRBJ1-6 | 16 | TRBV4-1 | - | TRBD1 | TGCGCCAGCAGCCAAGGGCGGGACAGGGTTTATTCACCCCTCCACTTT | CASSQGRDRVYSPLHF
TRBJ2-2 | 16 | TRBV5-6 | - | - | TGTGCCAGCAGCTTGGCGGGGAACCTAGGGTCCGGGGAGCTGTTTTTT | CASSLAGNLGSGELFF
TRBJ2-1 | 15 | TRBV7-3 | - | TRBD2 | TGTGCCAGCAGCTCGACTAGCGGGAACTACAATGAGCAGTTCTTC | CASSSTSGNYNEQFF
TRBJ2-7 | 17 | TRBV7-2 | - | TRBD2 | TGTGCCAGCAGCTTAGCTAGCGGGAGGGTTATCGGCCACGAGCAGTACTTC | CASSLASGRVIGHEQYF
TRBJ1-1 | 14 | TRBV11-2 | - | TRBD1 | TGTGCCAGCAGCTTGGGACAGGGGAACACTGAAGCTTTCTTT | CASSLGQGNTEAFF
TRBJ1-3 | 18 | TRBV25-1 | - | TRBD1 | TGTGCCAGCAGTGGAGATCCGGGACAGGTCGGCTCTGGAAACACCATATATTTT | CASSGDPGQVGSGNTIYF
TRBJ1-3 | 15 | TRBV7-2 | - | - | TGTGCCAGCAGCTCCCGAGCGAGACTCCAGAACACCATATATTTT | CASSSRARLQNTIYF
TRBJ1-2 | 13 | TRBV11-2 | few | - | TGTGCCAGCAGCTTAGAACGGGGATCCGGCTACACCTTC | CASSLERGSGYTF
TRBJ2-7 | 17 | TRBV10-2 | once | TRBD2 | TGCGCCAGCAGTGTAGGGACTAGCGGGATTGGGACCTACGAGCAGTACTTC | CASSVGTSGIGTYEQYF
TRBJ1-2 | 15 | TRBV27 | few | - | TGTGCCAGCAGAGTAAACAGGGAGTTTCCCTATGGCTACACCTTC | CASRVNREFPYGYTF
TRBJ2-5 | 16 | TRBV11-2 | - | TRBD2 | TGTGCCAGCAGCTTAGTTCGACTAGCGGGGCAAGAGACCCAGTACTTC | CASSLVRLAGQETQYF
TRBJ2-2 | 13 | TRBV9 | few | - | TGTGCCAGCAGCGTCCAGCGGACTGGGGAGCTGTTTTTT | CASSVQRTGELFF
TRBJ2-1 | 13 | TRBV27 | - | - | TGTGCCAGCAGTCCGACAGTATACAATGAGCAGTTCTTC | CASSPTVYNEQFF
TRBJ2-2 | 13 | TRBV30 | - | TRBD2 | TGTGCCTGGACTAGCGGGAACACCGGGGAGCTGTTTTTT | CAWTSGNTGELFF
TRBJ2-1 | 15 | TRBV21-1 | - | - | TGTGCCAGCAGCCCCCCGGCGGAGGTTTTAAATGAGCAGTTCTTC | CASSPPAEVLNEQFF
TRBJ1-2 | 17 | TRBV4-1 | - | TRBD1 | TGCGCCAGCAGCCAAGTTAGAGGGGGCGGAATTAGCTATGGCTACACCTTC | CASSQVRGGGISYGYTF